The clone carrying this T cell receptor beta chain was seen repeatedly, ten times or more. As yet, its antigen is unknown. The time point here: patch test 2, 6 weeks after DPC sensitization. Described treatment: therapeutic diphenylcyclopropenone sensitization with weekly scalp DPC. This sample is drawn from a study of human T cells and chemical hapten exposure. On the study more broadly: The sensitizer, 2% DPC, was used on around 2 cm by around 2 cm of upper inner arm skin.

During construction of the library, unique molecular identifiers were attached to individual cDNA molecules for quantitative, reproducible TCR counting. TCRdb re-derived calls from the RACE reads in MiXCR, one entry per CDR3 protein. The sample has about 40,000 distinct CDR3 sequences; approximately 3.4% are singletons. Germline values: CDR1 SGHRS, CDR2 YFSETQ. The CDR3 loop spans 13 amino acids. The V end was cut by 4 bases, the J end by 2 bases, with 10 bases between. Study outcomes and limitations: Alopecia in all donors means immunity may differ from healthy individuals. Compared to controls, expanded TCRs made significantly more large clusters of similar CDR3s.

The rearrangement uses TRBV5-1 and TRBJ2-7; TRBD1 or TRBD2 may be the D gene (5 bases each). This receptor was identified in a man aged 40-55 years with alopecia areata. Some clones in this sample may be carry-over from other donors' samples. Sequenced material: whole blood, taken in connection with sensitization to the hapten diphenylcyclopropenone (DPC). CDR3 nucleotide sequence: TGCGCCAGCAGCATTGGGACCACCTACGAGCAGTACTTC. Protein: CASSIGTTYEQYF.